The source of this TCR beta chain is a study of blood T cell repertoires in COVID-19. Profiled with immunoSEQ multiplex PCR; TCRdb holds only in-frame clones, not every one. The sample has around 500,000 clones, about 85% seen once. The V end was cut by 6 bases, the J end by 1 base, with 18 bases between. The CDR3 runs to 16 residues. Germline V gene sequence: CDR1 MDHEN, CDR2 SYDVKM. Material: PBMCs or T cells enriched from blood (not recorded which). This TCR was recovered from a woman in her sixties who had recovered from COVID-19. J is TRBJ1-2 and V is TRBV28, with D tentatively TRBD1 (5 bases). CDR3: CASSPSPGQVNYGYTF. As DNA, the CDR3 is TGTGCCAGCAGCCCGTCCCCAGGGCAGGTTAACTATGGCTACACCTTC.